The 22 T cell receptor beta chains below come from one sample, sequenced in a study of human T cells and chemical hapten exposure. MiXCR, applied by TCRdb to the RACE reads, yields one record per CDR3 protein. The table includes approximately 74,000 distinct CDR3 sequences, 25% to 40% detected once. Noted time point: patch test 1, 2 weeks after DPC sensitization. Treatment in this sample: therapeutic diphenylcyclopropenone sensitization with weekly scalp DPC. The specimen comprised whole blood, sampled in connection with sensitization to the hapten diphenylcyclopropenone (DPC). Every receptor here comes from a man in his forties or fifties with alopecia areata. Some clones in this sample may be carry-over from other donors' samples.

V is TRBV5-1 and J is TRBJ2-1; 7 bases match TRBD2. The CDR3 sequence is 14 residues long. V was clipped by 0 bases and J by 15 bases; unmatched bases: 12. Germline CDR1 SGHRS, CDR2 YFSETQ. CDR3: CASSLGRDYQSTFF. The CDR3 region has the DNA TGCGCCAGCAGCTTGGGGAGGGACTACCAATCTACGTTCTTC.

Remarks on this clonotype: A single base separates this from a much larger clone, so it may be a read error. The gene calls are TRBV2 and TRBJ2-1; D gene ambiguous. CDR3 length: 11 residues. The V gene lost 5 bases and the J gene lost 7 bases, with 6 bases spanning the gap. CDR1 is SNHLY and CDR2 is FYNNEI in the germline V gene. The CDR3 here is CASSFFNEQFF. The CDR3 nucleotides read TGTGCCAGCAGTTTCTTTAATGAGCAGTTCTTC.

This clonotype was seen a few times. This chain joins TRBV28 and TRBJ1-5; tentatively, D is TRBD1 (5 bases). The CDR3 is 13 amino acids. In germline, CDR1 is MDHEN, CDR2 SYDVKM. V lost 8 bases, J lost 3 bases, and 11 bases lay in between. The CDR3 loop is CASVGQSNQPQHF. The CDR3 DNA sequence: TGTGCCAGCGTGGGGCAGTCCAATCAGCCCCAGCATTTT.

This clonotype showed up just a few times. The V and J genes are TRBV29-1 and TRBJ2-3, with 7 bases fitting TRBD1. V shed 3 bases and J 1 base; nucleotides not matched to a gene: 4. The length of the CDR3 is 14 residues. CDR1 and CDR2 (germline): SQVTM, ANQGSEA. The CDR3 DNA is TGCAGCGTTGATGAGGGGGCCGGCACAGATACGCAGTATTTT. Its protein is CSVDEGAGTDTQYF.

This clonotype appeared a few times. The V gene is TRBV20-1, the J gene TRBJ2-7; 14 positions agree with TRBD2. Germline lookup yields CDR1 DFQATT and CDR2 SNEGSKA (reference sequence). The CDR3 has 16 residues. With 1 base clipped from V and 5 bases from J, the junction kept 7 bases outside the gene matches. The CDR3 protein is CSARGVTSGRAHEQYF. DNA for the CDR3: TGCAGTGCTAGAGGGGTGACTAGCGGGAGGGCCCACGAGCAGTACTTC.

The chain joins TRBV6-5 to TRBJ1-2, with D possibly matching TRBD1 (6 bases). Germline loops: CDR1 MNHEY, CDR2 SVGAGI. V was cut by 5 bases and J by 7 bases, with 23 bases left in between. This CDR3 has 16 residues. DNA for the CDR3: TGTGCCAGCAGTCACTTCGTGGGTACAGGGAACAGTGGCTACACCTTC. Amino acids: CASSHFVGTGNSGYTF.

This clonotype was detected only a few times. The rearrangement links TRBV6-4 to TRBJ1-1; TRBD1 aligns across 9 bases. CDR3 length equals 13 residues. The V segment lost 5 bases and the J segment 7 bases; nucleotides outside the gene matches: 5. The V gene's germline CDR1 is MRHNA and CDR2 SNTAGT. CDR3 DNA: TGTGCCAGCAGTCCGGGACAGGGTATTGAAGCTTTCTTT. It encodes CASSPGQGIEAFF.

This clonotype was recorded a few times. The chain carries TRBV2 and TRBJ2-2; 9 bases align to TRBD2. The CDR3 is made up of 17 amino acids. The trim removed 5 bases at V and 5 bases at J, leaving 12 bases unmatched. The germline V gene encodes CDR1 SNHLY and CDR2 FYNNEI. As DNA, the CDR3 is TGTGCCAGCAGTCCCCCCATAGCGGGAGAGACAACCGGGGAGCTGTTTTTT. Its translation is CASSPPIAGETTGELFF.

The V call is TRBV27, the J call TRBJ1-2; 9 bases agree with TRBD1. The CDR3 runs to 14 residues. Germline CDR1 and CDR2: MNHEY and SMNVEV (reference sequence). V lost 5 bases, J lost 4 bases, and 5 bases stayed unmatched. CDR3 amino acids: CASSPQGAGYGYTF. CDR3 DNA: TGTGCCAGCAGTCCACAGGGGGCCGGCTATGGCTACACCTTC.

This clonotype was seen a few times. The V call is TRBV11-1, the J call TRBJ2-1; a weak D match, TRBD2 (6 bases). Germline CDR1 is SGHAT and CDR2 is FQDESV (reference sequence). The CDR3 has 13 amino acids. V was cut by 3 bases and J by 7 bases, with 10 bases left in between. The CDR3 DNA is TGTGCCAGCAGCTTTAATGGGGGGAATGAGCAGTTCTTC. Protein sequence: CASSFNGGNEQFF. Together with reference TRBV11-1 and TRBJ2-1, the CDR3 gives the full variable domain: EAEVAQSPRYKITEKSQAVAFWCDPISGHATLYWYRQILGQGPELLVQFQDESVVDDSQLPKDRFSAERLKGVDSTLKIQPAELGDSAMYLCASSFNGGNEQFFGPGTRLTVL.

This clonotype was seen only a few times. The V call is TRBV20-1, the J call TRBJ2-7; D unresolved. Germline-derived CDR1 and CDR2 are DFQATT and SNEGSKA (reference sequence). This CDR3 is 12 amino acids long. Trimming shortened V by 4 bases and J by 1 base, and 8 bases separated the two germline ends. CDR3 DNA sequence: TGCAGTGCTACAGTAACTTCCTACGAGCAGTACTTC. It yields the protein CSATVTSYEQYF.

The chain couples TRBV6-5 to TRBJ2-1, with TRBD1 matching 10 bases. This CDR3 spans 14 amino acids. Germline V lookup: CDR1 MNHEY, CDR2 SVGAGI. V lost 6 bases and J lost 4; bases outside the gene matches: 3. Here the CDR3 reads CASSRDRGYNEQFF. CDR3 in DNA: TGTGCCAGCAGCCGGGACAGGGGTTACAATGAGCAGTTCTTC.

CDR3 nucleotide sequence: TGCAGCGCGTGGGACAGGGGGGCCTATGGCTACACCTTC. Protein sequence: CSAWDRGAYGYTF. The J gene is TRBJ1-2, the V gene TRBV20-1; 11 nucleotides agree with TRBD1. Germline loops: CDR1 DFQATT, CDR2 SNEGSKA (reference sequence). CDR3 length: 13 amino acids.

This clonotype has a handful of counts. The chain is built from TRBV12-3 or TRBV12-4 and TRBJ2-6; the match to TRBD1 covers 8 bases. V dropped 4 bases and J dropped 2; count of bases not matched to a gene: 13. CDR3 length: 19 residues. CDR3 sequence: CASSSPNRDRLPGANVLTF. For the CDR3, the DNA is TGTGCCAGCAGTTCCCCGAACCGGGACAGGCTTCCTGGGGCCAACGTCCTGACTTTC.

This rearrangement joins TRBV20-1 to TRBJ2-1, with 7 positions matching TRBD2. The CDR3 is made up of 13 amino acids. The germline CDR1 and CDR2 sequences are DFQATT and SNEGSKA (reference sequence). V lost 5 bases to trimming and J lost 4 bases; unmatched junction nucleotides: 5. CDR3 in amino acids: CSARGLVYNEQFF. The CDR3 region has the DNA TGCAGTGCTCGAGGACTAGTTTACAATGAGCAGTTCTTC.

This chain links TRBV28 with TRBJ2-1; 7 nucleotides agree with TRBD2. With 6 bases clipped from V and 10 bases from J, the junction kept 12 bases outside the gene matches. The CDR3 contains 14 residues. From germline, CDR1 is MDHEN and CDR2 SYDVKM. DNA of the CDR3: TGTGCCAGCAGCTTGGAGGGAGGGGCCTTAGAGCAGTTCTTC. Residues: CASSLEGGALEQFF.

The chain uses TRBV6-5 and TRBJ2-2, with 9 nucleotides matching TRBD1. The CDR3 is 16 residues long. The V segment lost 6 bases and the J segment 6 bases; nucleotides outside the gene matches: 11. Germline V gene lookup returns CDR1 MNHEY and CDR2 SVGAGI. CDR3 residues: CASRKQGAGSAGELFF. CDR3 DNA: TGTGCCAGCAGAAAACAGGGGGCGGGATCGGCCGGGGAGCTGTTTTTT.

This clonotype was recorded a few times. V and J are TRBV9 and TRBJ1-3; D is unresolved. This CDR3 has 13 residues. Germline CDR1 and CDR2: SGDLS and YYNGEE. The V and J ends lost 4 bases and 4 bases respectively, with 9 bases between them. The CDR3 loop reads CASSPRGGNTIYF. CDR3 nucleotide sequence: TGTGCCAGCAGCCCCCGAGGGGGAAACACCATATATTTT.

This clonotype occurred a few times. The V and J genes are TRBV7-2 and TRBJ2-7; D possibly corresponds to TRBD2 (6 bases). V lost 8 bases and J lost 4, with 15 bases in between. The CDR3 has 13 amino acids. Germline CDR1 and CDR2: SGHTA and FQGNSA. The CDR3 region is CASRRGSGYEQYF. DNA of the CDR3: TGTGCCAGCCGCCGGGGGTCGGGGTACGAGCAGTACTTC.

V usage is TRBV7-9 and J usage is TRBJ1-5; D ambiguous. Germline V gene lookup returns CDR1 SEHNR and CDR2 FQNEAQ (reference sequence). The CDR3 is 14 residues long. Trimming left V 4 bases short and J 5 bases short, with 12 bases between. The CDR3 spells CASSSLSPHQPQHF. Written as DNA, the CDR3 is TGTGCCAGCAGCTCGCTCAGCCCTCATCAGCCCCAGCATTTT.

The chain employs TRBV20-1 and TRBJ2-2; D is unresolved. The length of the CDR3 is 16 residues. Looked up from germline, CDR1 is DFQATT and CDR2 is SNEGSKA (reference sequence). The V and J ends lost 2 bases and 0 bases respectively, with 13 bases between them. The CDR3 nucleotides are TGCAGTGCTAGACCGGCCCTAGTATCGAACACCGGGGAGCTGTTTTTT. Translated: CSARPALVSNTGELFF.

Only a few counts were recorded for this clonotype. This chain joins TRBV10-3 and TRBJ2-7; tentative D call: TRBD2 (5 bases). Deletions cut 6 bases from V and 5 bases from J, with 11 bases between. CDR3 length: 12 residues. Germline V lookup: CDR1 ENHRY, CDR2 SYGVKD. CDR3 sequence: CAISELEDEQYF. The CDR3 nucleotides are TGTGCCATCAGCGAACTAGAAGACGAGCAGTACTTC.